This passage covers 26 T cell receptor beta chains from one sample sequenced in a study of blood T cell repertoires in COVID-19. Clones were read by immunoSEQ multiplex PCR, and TCRdb kept only the in-frame ones, dropping some. The sample lists roughly 60,000 clones, over 80% occurring once. Sequenced: peripheral blood. These receptors came from a man under 40 with COVID-19, enrolled during active disease.

The rearrangement links TRBV18 to TRBJ2-3; D gene uncertain. The ends were cut back, 0 bases at V and 6 bases at J, with 7 bases in the middle. CDR1 and CDR2 from the germline V gene are KGHSH and LQKENI. There are 13 residues in the CDR3. CDR3 nucleotide sequence: TGTGCCAGCTCACCACCCAGTACGGATACGCAGTATTTT. It encodes CASSPPSTDTQYF.

This chain uses TRBV6-6 with TRBJ2-7; no clear D gene. With 0 bases removed from V and 2 bases from J, the gap between germline ends came to 11 bases. The CDR3 covers 15 residues. Germline lookup yields CDR1 MNHNY and CDR2 SVGAGI (reference sequence). This chain's CDR3 is CASSYSTSGTYEQYF. Written as DNA, the CDR3 is TGTGCCAGCAGTTACTCTACGTCAGGAACCTACGAGCAGTACTTC.

The rearrangement uses TRBV6-5 and TRBJ1-3; D ambiguous. CDR3 length: 16 residues. The germline V gene has CDR1 MNHEY and CDR2 SVGAGI. V lost 0 bases to trimming and J lost 0 bases, with 9 bases between them. The CDR3 DNA reads TGTGCCAGCAGTTACTCCGACATCCGCTCTGGAAACACCATATATTTT. Amino acids: CASSYSDIRSGNTIYF.

The V and J genes are TRBV3-1 (or the pseudogene TRBV3-2) and TRBJ2-5, with TRBD2 matching 8 bases. The CDR3 runs 13 residues. V lost 4 bases and J lost 4; bases outside the gene matches: 2. The germline gives CDR1 LGHDT, CDR2 YNNKEL (reference sequence). CDR3 DNA: TGTGCCAGCAGCCCCGCGGGAGGAGAGACCCAGTACTTC. Translated, it gives CASSPAGGETQYF.

This clone has just one count. V usage is TRBV9 and J usage is TRBJ2-1; D unresolved. In germline, CDR1 is SGDLS, CDR2 YYNGEE. The CDR3 runs to 13 residues. The germline V and J ends were trimmed by 0 bases and 4 bases, with 5 bases remaining between them. DNA for the CDR3: TGTGCCAGCAGCGTAGGCACTTACAATGAGCAGTTCTTC. Amino acids: CASSVGTYNEQFF.

This clone has just one count. The V gene is TRBV6-5, the J gene TRBJ1-5, with D unresolved. The CDR3 extends over 12 amino acids. V lost 8 bases to trimming and J lost 3 bases, with 8 bases between them. Germline CDR1 MNHEY, CDR2 SVGAGI. Here the CDR3 reads CASHTVNQPQHF. CDR3 DNA: TGTGCCAGCCATACAGTCAATCAGCCCCAGCATTTT.

The V gene is TRBV5-1, the J gene TRBJ1-2; D is undetermined. Trimming pared 0 bases from V and 8 bases from J, leaving 14 bases between. CDR1 is SGHRS, CDR2 YFSETQ, per germline. The CDR3 sequence is 14 residues long. CDR3 region: CASSLALTTGGYTF. The CDR3 bases are TGCGCCAGCAGCTTGGCGCTTACGACGGGGGGCTACACCTTC.

This chain's CDR3 is CASSSTGISNQPQHF. The CDR3 DNA reads TGTGCCAGTAGTAGTACAGGGATTAGCAATCAGCCCCAGCATTTT. The V gene is TRBV19, the J gene TRBJ1-5; tentative D call: TRBD1 (6 bases). CDR1 LNHDA and CDR2 SQIVND come from the germline V gene (reference sequence). Trimming stripped 4 bases from V and 0 bases from J, with 10 bases between. The length of the CDR3 is 15 residues.

The chain couples TRBV4-3 to TRBJ2-7; TRBD2 agrees at 10 bases. The length of the CDR3 is 15 residues. Germline trimming cut 1 base from V and 4 bases from J; bases unmatched to any gene: 4. Germline loops: CDR1 LGHNA, CDR2 YSLEER. The CDR3 bases are TGCGCCAGCAGCCAAGCAGCGGGAGGGCGATACGAGCAGTACTTC. This encodes CASSQAAGGRYEQYF.

V gene TRBV27 combines with J gene TRBJ2-1; D perhaps matches TRBD1 (6 bases). The CDR3 contains 14 residues. V lost 6 bases and J 7 bases, leaving 16 bases between the germline ends. Looked up from germline, CDR1 is MNHEY and CDR2 is SMNVEV (reference sequence). As DNA, the CDR3 is TGTGCCAGCAGGGGATTATGGGGGCCAAATGAGCAGTTCTTC. Protein product: CASRGLWGPNEQFF.

Only a few counts were recorded for this clone. This chain joins TRBV7-2 and TRBJ2-7, with D possibly matching TRBD2 (5 bases). Germline loops: CDR1 SGHTA, CDR2 FQGNSA. V was clipped by 1 base and J by 5 bases, with 9 bases between them. This CDR3 comprises 13 residues. CDR3 in amino acids: CASSLVNGNEQYF. CDR3 nucleotide sequence: TGTGCCAGCAGCTTAGTTAACGGGAACGAGCAGTACTTC.

The chain uses TRBV30 and TRBJ2-5, with TRBD2 matching 7 bases. The V gene's germline CDR1 is GTSNPN and CDR2 SVGIG (reference sequence). This CDR3 region has 16 residues. V shed 0 bases, J shed 2 bases, and the junction held 9 bases outside the gene matches. The CDR3 bases are TGTGCCTGGAGTGTAGGTTTTGGCGGGGGTCAAGAGACCCAGTACTTC. Amino acid sequence: CAWSVGFGGGQETQYF.

The V gene is TRBV7-9, the J gene TRBJ1-2; TRBD1 matches at 8 bases. The V segment lost 0 bases and the J segment 7 bases; nucleotides outside the gene matches: 4. Per germline, CDR1 SEHNR and CDR2 FQNEAQ (reference sequence). CDR3 length: 14 residues. The CDR3 is CASSLAQGAGGYTF. The CDR3 coding sequence is TGTGCCAGCAGCTTAGCCCAGGGGGCGGGTGGCTACACCTTC.

The chain is built from TRBV5-1 and TRBJ2-1; possibly TRBD2 for D (6 bases). Germline-derived CDR1 and CDR2 are SGHRS and YFSETQ. V was cut by 7 bases and J by 0 bases, with 20 bases left in between. The CDR3 contains 17 residues. CDR3 bases: TGCGCCAGCTCTCCAGGCCGCGGGGAAAGCTCCTACAATGAGCAGTTCTTC. It specifies CASSPGRGESSYNEQFF.

The gene calls are TRBV10-3 and TRBJ2-7, with 9 bases that match TRBD1. The V and J ends lost 7 bases and 4 bases, in that order; junction bases with no gene match: 8. From germline, CDR1 is ENHRY and CDR2 SYGVKD. The CDR3 sequence is 14 residues long. The CDR3 spells CAITLGQGLYEQYF. The CDR3 DNA reads TGTGCCATCACCCTTGGACAGGGGCTGTACGAGCAGTACTTC.

In this sample, this clone turned up a few times. The chain combines TRBV7-8 with TRBJ1-1, with D possibly matching TRBD1 (6 bases). The CDR3 length is 16 residues. Per the germline V gene, CDR1 is SGHVS and CDR2 is FQNEAQ. The germline V and J ends were trimmed by 5 bases and 5 bases, with 21 bases remaining between them. The CDR3 sequence is CASSPGKWSGVTEAFF. DNA for the CDR3: TGTGCCAGCAGCCCTGGGAAGTGGTCAGGGGTAACTGAAGCTTTCTTT.

The chain combines TRBV2 with TRBJ1-4; 8 bases line up with TRBD1. Germline-derived CDR1 and CDR2 are SNHLY and FYNNEI. This CDR3 spans 17 amino acids. V shed 6 bases and J 11 bases; nucleotides not matched to a gene: 20. The CDR3 region is CASSRQGLQYIMKKLFF. CDR3 bases: TGTGCCAGCAGCCGACAGGGGCTCCAATACATAATGAAGAAACTGTTTTTT.

The rearrangement joins TRBV19 to TRBJ2-3, with D unclear. Trimming pared 9 bases from V and 2 bases from J, leaving 15 bases between. This CDR3 comprises 14 residues. Germline CDR1 reads LNHDA; CDR2 reads SQIVND (reference sequence). CDR3 nucleotide sequence: TGTGCCAGCACCACACATACTACCACAGATACGCAGTATTTT. It specifies CASTTHTTTDTQYF.

V usage is TRBV21-1 and J usage is TRBJ2-7; the D call of TRBD2 is as the table states it, not checked on the DNA. TRBV21-1 has pseudogene status. The CDR3 sequence is 13 residues long. Here the CDR3 DNA reads TGTGCCAGCAGCTCACGGGAGGACTACGAGCAGTACTTC. This gives the protein CASSSREDYEQYF.

This clone turned up a few times. V gene TRBV7-9 combines with J gene TRBJ2-2; 8 bases are shared with TRBD1. With 2 bases clipped from V and 5 bases from J, the junction kept 7 bases outside the gene matches. Per the germline V gene, CDR1 is SEHNR and CDR2 is FQNEAQ (reference sequence). The CDR3 has 16 amino acids. The CDR3 coding sequence is TGTGCCAGCAGCTTATCTCCGACAGGGGTGACCGGGGAGCTGTTTTTT. Residues: CASSLSPTGVTGELFF.

This chain links TRBV5-4 with TRBJ2-4, with D perhaps matching TRBD2 (5 bases). Germline lookup yields CDR1 SGHNT and CDR2 YYREEE (reference sequence). The CDR3 totals 16 residues. V was pared by 4 bases and J by 3 bases, with 17 bases between. The CDR3 DNA reads as TGTGCCAGCAGCCCGGATCTGACCGGGAACAAAAACATTCAGTACTTC. It is translated as CASSPDLTGNKNIQYF.

This clone was detected only once. V gene TRBV11-2 combines with J gene TRBJ1-1, with 8 bases identical to TRBD1. J was trimmed by 4 bases and V by 0 bases; bases with no gene match: 4. There are 15 residues in the CDR3. CDR1 and CDR2 from the germline V gene are SGHAT and FQNNGV. The CDR3 DNA is TGTGCCAGCAGCTTAGAACGGGGGACAGGCACTGAAGCTTTCTTT. Translation gives CASSLERGTGTEAFF.

This chain connects TRBV25-1 to TRBJ2-1; perhaps TRBD1 as D (6 bases). V shed 8 bases and J shed 7 bases, with 15 bases lying between them. The CDR3 length is 13 residues. Germline V CDR1 and CDR2: MGHDK, SYGVNS. In DNA form, the CDR3 reads TGTGCCAGCGGCCGGGACACCAGAAATGAGCAGTTCTTC. The encoded protein is CASGRDTRNEQFF.

This chain joins TRBV6-5 and TRBJ1-2; 8 positions match TRBD1. The CDR3 is made up of 15 amino acids. Trimming removed 6 bases from V and 6 bases from J; junction bases left unmatched: 12. Per the germline V gene, CDR1 is MNHEY and CDR2 is SVGAGI. The CDR3 DNA is TGTGCCAGCAGCCAAACCCGACAGGGGCGCAATGGCTACACCTTC. It codes for CASSQTRQGRNGYTF.

This clone was seen a handful of times. The chain employs TRBV10-3 and TRBJ2-7; no reliable D call. V gave up 4 bases and J gave up 1 base, with 8 bases separating them. Germline-derived CDR1 and CDR2 are ENHRY and SYGVKD. CDR3 length: 13 residues. The CDR3 DNA follows: TGTGCCATCAGTGGTGAGAAATCCTACGAGCAGTACTTC. Translated: CAISGEKSYEQYF.

This clone was recorded once. The chain couples TRBV18 to TRBJ2-5; no definite D call. This CDR3 has 13 residues. The V end lost 6 bases, the J end lost 3 bases, and 11 bases lay between the germline ends. Germline-derived CDR1 and CDR2 are KGHSH and LQKENI. The CDR3 spells CASSPELEETQYF. The CDR3, as DNA: TGTGCCAGCTCCCCCGAACTTGAAGAGACCCAGTACTTC.